This T cell receptor (beta chain) was captured in a study of T cell repertoires in cytomegalovirus infection. Overall study: Recently identified HLA-C-restricted CMV epitopes were used, and well-studied HLA-B-restricted CMV epitopes were used as well. A matching HLA type, together with CMV infection, was signaled by public TCR beta signatures.

Trimming removed 8 bases at V and 7 bases at J, with 15 bases between. Germline lookup yields CDR1 MNHEY and CDR2 SMNVEV (reference sequence). The CDR3 has 12 residues. This clonotype was seen repeatedly, ten times or more. The antigen remains undetermined. Overall study results and limits: HLA-C-restricted CMV-specific TCR beta clonotypes prevailed in the ex vivo response. Identification of carriers of CMV plus the relevant HLA was achieved through cumulative public TCR beta family frequency.

TCRdb reprocessed the reads with MiXCR, giving one entry per CDR3 protein. The sample records 40,000 to 55,000 distinct CDR3 sequences, about a fifth being singletons. The receptor comes from a human donor in good health (CMV status not recorded). Some clones in this sample may be carry-over from other donors' samples. V usage is TRBV27 and J usage is TRBJ2-7; the D gene is possibly TRBD2 (7 bases). The specimen comprised CD8+ T cells from cultured PBMCs, sampled from culture after CMV antigen stimulation. DNA of the CDR3: TGTGCCAGCGCTGGGGGGGCAAGGGAGCAGTACTTC. Translating it yields CASAGGAREQYF.